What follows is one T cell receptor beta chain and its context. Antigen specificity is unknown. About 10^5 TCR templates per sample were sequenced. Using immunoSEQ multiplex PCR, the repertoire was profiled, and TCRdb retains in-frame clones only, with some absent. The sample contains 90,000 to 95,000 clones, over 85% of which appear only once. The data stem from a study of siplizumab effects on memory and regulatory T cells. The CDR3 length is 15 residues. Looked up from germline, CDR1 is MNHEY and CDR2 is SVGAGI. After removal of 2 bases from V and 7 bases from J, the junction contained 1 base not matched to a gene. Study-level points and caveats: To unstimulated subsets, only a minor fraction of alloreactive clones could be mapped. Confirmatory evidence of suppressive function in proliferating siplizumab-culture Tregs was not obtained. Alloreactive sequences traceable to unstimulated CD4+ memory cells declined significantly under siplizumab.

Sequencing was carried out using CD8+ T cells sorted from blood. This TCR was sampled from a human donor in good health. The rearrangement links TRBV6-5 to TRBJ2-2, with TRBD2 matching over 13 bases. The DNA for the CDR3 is TGTGCCAGCAGTTACCGGACTAGCGGGAGCGGGGAGCTGTTTTTT. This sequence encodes CASSYRTSGSGELFF.